This paragraph covers one T cell receptor beta chain sequence. Its antigen is still unknown. TCRdb's copy holds only in-frame clones and misses some; the assay was immunoSEQ multiplex PCR. The sample records tens of thousands of clones, 85% to 95% being singletons. The sample belongs to a study of T cell responses to AZD1222 COVID-19 vaccine. Regarding the study as a whole: Baseline seropositivity characterized only 5 to 7 AZD1222 recipients.

The sequencing here drew on peripheral blood, taken on day 0 of MenACWY control vaccination. This TCR was recovered from an adult in good health.

CDR3 residues: CAISQLWDTEAFF. The CDR3 DNA is TGTGCCATCAGTCAACTATGGGACACTGAAGCTTTCTTT. The chain is built from TRBV10-3 and TRBJ1-1; D uncertain. Germline loops: CDR1 ENHRY, CDR2 SYGVKD. The CDR3 totals 13 residues. Trimming stripped 5 bases from V and 3 bases from J, with 10 bases between.